This T cell receptor (beta chain) was sequenced during a study of blood T cells in healthy people across ages. The study, taken as a whole, reports: TCR beta diversity per million T cells fell roughly linearly with age.

A second roughly 6 to 12 cycle PCR used barcoded and J-beta primers. Each CDR3 protein gets one entry after TCRdb re-called the 5' RACE reads with MiXCR. The table records 870,000 or so distinct CDR3 sequences, under 30% of them present only once. The CDR3 sequence is 13 residues long. CDR1 and CDR2 (germline): LNHNV, YYDKDF (reference sequence). The V and J ends lost 8 bases and 2 bases respectively, with 12 bases between them. Of note for this clonotype: Its antigen is not known. A much larger clone differs from this one at a single base, so this may be a read error.

This chain connects TRBV15 to TRBJ2-5, with D perhaps being TRBD1 or TRBD2 (5 bases each). The sample comprised blood. This TCR derives from a woman over 75 in good health. The CDR3 nucleotides read TGTGCCACCGGCTTCGGGGCTCAAGAGACCCAGTACTTC. It codes for CATGFGAQETQYF.